Each of the 16 T cell receptor beta chains below was sequenced from the same sample in a study of blood T cell repertoires in COVID-19. Only in-frame clones appear in the TCRdb table, and some are missing; sequencing was by immunoSEQ multiplex PCR. Of 220,000 or so clones in the sample, around 89% were seen once. Sequencing was done on a sample of PBMCs or T cells enriched from blood (not recorded which). The receptor set was obtained from a woman aged 18 to 35 in a cohort exposed to, infected with or recovered from COVID-19 (not recorded which).

The chain links TRBV18 to TRBJ1-2; 9 bases line up with TRBD1. The CDR3 is made up of 15 amino acids. In germline, CDR1 is KGHSH, CDR2 LQKENI. The trim removed 3 bases at V and 4 bases at J, leaving 6 bases unmatched. CDR3 sequence: CASSPVSQGAYGYTF. The CDR3 nucleotides are TGTGCCAGCTCACCCGTTTCACAGGGGGCCTATGGCTACACCTTC.

The chain links TRBV4-1 to TRBJ1-2; 9 bases agree with TRBD1. The germline gives CDR1 MGHRA, CDR2 YSYEKL. V shed 2 bases, J shed 7 bases, and the junction held 11 bases outside the gene matches. This CDR3 contains 16 residues. Here the CDR3 reads CASSQRTGQGVFGYTF. CDR3 coding DNA: TGCGCCAGCAGCCAACGGACGGGACAGGGTGTCTTTGGCTACACCTTC.

The gene calls are TRBV21-1 and TRBJ1-6; the DNA was not compared with TRBD1, the D call given in the table. TRBV21-1 is termed a pseudogene. This CDR3 region has 19 residues. CDR3 residues: CASSAHRDEGPPYNSPLHF. The CDR3 region has the DNA TGTGCCAGCAGCGCACACAGGGACGAGGGGCCGCCTTATAATTCACCCCTCCACTTT.

This chain joins TRBV3-1 (or the pseudogene TRBV3-2) and TRBJ2-7; 8 nucleotides agree with TRBD2. V lost 1 base and J lost 7; bases outside the gene matches: 6. The CDR3 runs to 14 residues. Looked up from germline, CDR1 is LGHDT and CDR2 is YNNKEL (reference sequence). The CDR3 DNA reads TGTGCCAGCAGCCAAGGCGGGGGGCTAAGGGAGCAGTACTTC. Protein sequence: CASSQGGGLREQYF.

The V call is TRBV3-1 (or the pseudogene TRBV3-2), the J call TRBJ1-5; TRBD1 aligns across 10 bases. In germline, CDR1 is LGHDT, CDR2 YNNKEL (reference sequence). The CDR3 is 16 residues long. The junction had 6 bases not matched to a gene; V was cut back by 0 bases and J by 7 bases. The CDR3 nucleotides read TGTGCCAGCAGCCAAGATGAGGGGACAGGGGCCCAGCCCCAGCATTTT. This gives the protein CASSQDEGTGAQPQHF.

The V and J genes are TRBV11-3 and TRBJ1-1; D may be TRBD1 (5 bases). The CDR3 runs 15 residues. Germline lookup yields CDR1 SGHNT and CDR2 YENEEA. V lost 4 bases and J lost 1, with 13 bases in between. CDR3 residues: CASSSGGAANTEAFF. The CDR3 DNA reads as TGTGCCAGCAGCTCGGGCGGGGCCGCGAACACTGAAGCTTTCTTT.

This chain joins TRBV6-5 and TRBJ2-1; 9 nucleotides align to TRBD1. The CDR3 has 15 residues. With 2 bases clipped from V and 7 bases from J, the junction kept 6 bases outside the gene matches. CDR1 is MNHEY and CDR2 is SVGAGI in the germline V gene. This CDR3 reads CASSYGFGQGNEQFF. The CDR3 DNA reads as TGTGCCAGCAGTTACGGATTCGGACAGGGGAATGAGCAGTTCTTC.

On this clone: The junction and the germline gene differ at one end; a read error may be behind it. CDR3 loop: CASSLRGPNYGYTF. CDR3 DNA sequence: TGTGCCAGCAGTTTAAGGGGTCCTAACTATGGCTATACCTTC. The V call is TRBV28, the J call TRBJ1-2; TRBD1 is a possible D gene (5 bases). Germline loops: CDR1 MDHEN, CDR2 SYDVKM. CDR3 length: 14 residues.

This chain uses TRBV4-1 with TRBJ2-7; 9 bases fit TRBD2. This CDR3 has 22 amino acids. CDR1 and CDR2 from the germline V gene are MGHRA and YSYEKL. Trimming took 1 base from V and 5 from J; bases not matched to a gene: 27. The CDR3 DNA is TGCGCCAGCAGCCAAGCCCATACATCGATCATCGGGACTAGCCCGGCGGGACACGAGCAGTACTTC. The encoded protein is CASSQAHTSIIGTSPAGHEQYF.

This clone was seen only once. The chain joins TRBV12-5 to TRBJ2-2; weak D call: TRBD1 (5 bases). Germline V gives CDR1 LGHNT, CDR2 FRNRAP. The CDR3 totals 13 residues. With 5 bases removed from V and 1 base from J, the gap between germline ends came to 5 bases. CDR3 coding DNA: TGTGCTAGTGGTACAGGGAACACCGGGGAGCTGTTTTTT. The encoded protein is CASGTGNTGELFF. Full variable domain (rest looked up from reference TRBV12-5 and TRBJ2-2): DARVTQTPRHKVTEMGQEVTMRCQPILGHNTVFWYRQTMMQGLELLAYFRNRAPLDDSGMPKDRFSAEMPDATLATLKIQPSEPRDSAVYFCASGTGNTGELFFGEGSRLTVL.

This clone was found once. The chain recombines TRBV5-4 with TRBJ1-4, with TRBD1 matching 7 bases. Germline trimming cut 4 bases from V and 7 bases from J; bases unmatched to any gene: 13. CDR1 is SGHNT and CDR2 is YYREEE in the germline V gene (reference sequence). The CDR3 has 16 amino acids. The CDR3 is CASSDQRQGDGEKLFF. As DNA, the CDR3 is TGTGCCAGCAGCGATCAACGACAGGGCGATGGTGAAAAACTGTTTTTT.

The chain joins TRBV3-1 (or the pseudogene TRBV3-2) to TRBJ2-7, with 7 bases matching TRBD2. J lost 5 bases, V lost 4 bases, and 8 bases had no gene match. CDR3 length equals 14 residues. Germline CDR1 and CDR2: LGHDT and YNNKEL (reference sequence). The CDR3 DNA follows: TGTGCCAGCAGCCGGCCGGCGGGAGATCACGAGCAGTACTTC. It encodes CASSRPAGDHEQYF.

This rearrangement joins TRBV3-1 (or the pseudogene TRBV3-2) to TRBJ2-7, with TRBD2 identical over 11 bases. The germline V gene encodes CDR1 LGHDT and CDR2 YNNKEL (reference sequence). With 4 bases clipped from V and 2 bases from J, the junction kept 7 bases outside the gene matches. This CDR3 comprises 16 residues. CDR3 in amino acids: CASSPLAGGNTYEQYF. In nucleotides, the CDR3 is TGTGCCAGCAGCCCCCTAGCGGGAGGAAATACCTACGAGCAGTACTTC.

V is TRBV18 and J is TRBJ1-1; TRBD1 might be the D (5 bases). The CDR3 totals 13 residues. The V gene's germline CDR1 is KGHSH and CDR2 LQKENI. V was shortened by 4 bases and J by 2 bases, with 8 bases between the two germline ends. DNA of the CDR3: TGTGCCAGCTCACTACAGGCAAACACTGAAGCTTTCTTT. Translated: CASSLQANTEAFF.

This chain joins TRBV6-1 and TRBJ1-5, with D possibly TRBD1 on 6 matching bases. The CDR3 runs 16 residues. V was trimmed by 3 bases and J by 6 bases, leaving 18 bases between them. In germline, CDR1 is MNHNS, CDR2 SASEGT. As DNA, the CDR3 is TGTGCCAGCAGTGACTTCACACAGGGTCGGGGTCAGCCCCAGCATTTT. Protein: CASSDFTQGRGQPQHF.

The chain recombines TRBV5-1 with TRBJ2-5; TRBD2 matches 8 bases. This CDR3 is 14 amino acids long. The V gene end was trimmed by 6 bases and the J gene end by 5 bases; junction bases not matched to a gene: 9. CDR1 SGHRS and CDR2 YFSETQ come from the germline V gene. CDR3 in amino acids: CASTSAGAGETQYF. CDR3 coding DNA: TGCGCCAGCACTTCAGCGGGGGCGGGGGAGACCCAGTACTTC.